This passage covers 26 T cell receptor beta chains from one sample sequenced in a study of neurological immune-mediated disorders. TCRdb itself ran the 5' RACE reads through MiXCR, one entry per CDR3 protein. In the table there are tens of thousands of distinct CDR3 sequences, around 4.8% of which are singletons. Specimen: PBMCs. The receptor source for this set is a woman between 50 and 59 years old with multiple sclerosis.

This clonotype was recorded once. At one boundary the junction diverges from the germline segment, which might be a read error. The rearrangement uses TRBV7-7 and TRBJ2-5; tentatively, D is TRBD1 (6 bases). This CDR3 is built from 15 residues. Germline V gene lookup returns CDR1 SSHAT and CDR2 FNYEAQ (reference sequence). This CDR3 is CASSLDGAGEETQYF. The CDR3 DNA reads TGTGCTAGCAGCTTAGACGGGGCAGGGGAAGAGACCCAGTACTTC. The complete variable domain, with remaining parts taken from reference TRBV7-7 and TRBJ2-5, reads GAGVSQSPRYKVTKRGQDVTLRCDPISSHATLYWYQQALGQGPEFLTYFNYEAQPDKSGLPSDRFSAERPEGSISTLTIQRTEQRDSAMYRCASSLDGAGEETQYFGPGTRLLVL.

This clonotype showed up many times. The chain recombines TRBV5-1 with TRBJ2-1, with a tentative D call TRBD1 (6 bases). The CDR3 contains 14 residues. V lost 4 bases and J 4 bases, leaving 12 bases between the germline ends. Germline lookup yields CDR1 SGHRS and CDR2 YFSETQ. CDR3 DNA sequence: TGCGCCAGCAGCAACCGGACAGTTTACAATGAGCAGTTCTTC. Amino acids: CASSNRTVYNEQFF.

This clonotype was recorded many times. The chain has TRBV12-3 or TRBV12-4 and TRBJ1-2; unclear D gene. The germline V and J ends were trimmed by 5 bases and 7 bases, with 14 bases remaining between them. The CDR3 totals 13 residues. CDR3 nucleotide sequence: TGTGCCAGCAGTCGACTGCCTATTGGTGGCTACACCTTC. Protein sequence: CASSRLPIGGYTF.

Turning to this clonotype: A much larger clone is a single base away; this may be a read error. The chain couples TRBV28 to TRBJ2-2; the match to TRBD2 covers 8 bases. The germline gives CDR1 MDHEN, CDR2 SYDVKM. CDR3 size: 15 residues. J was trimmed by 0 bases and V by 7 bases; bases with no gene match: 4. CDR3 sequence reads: CASKQRGTNTGELFF. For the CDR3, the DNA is TGTGCCAGCAAACAGCGGGGGACGAACACCGGGGAGCTGTTTTTT.

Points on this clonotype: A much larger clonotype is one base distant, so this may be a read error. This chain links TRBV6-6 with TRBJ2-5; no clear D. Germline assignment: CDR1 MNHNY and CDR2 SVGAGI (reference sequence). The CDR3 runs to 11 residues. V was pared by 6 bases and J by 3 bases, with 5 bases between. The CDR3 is CASSNKETQYF. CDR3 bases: TGTGCCAGCAGCAATAAAGAGACCCAGTACTTC.

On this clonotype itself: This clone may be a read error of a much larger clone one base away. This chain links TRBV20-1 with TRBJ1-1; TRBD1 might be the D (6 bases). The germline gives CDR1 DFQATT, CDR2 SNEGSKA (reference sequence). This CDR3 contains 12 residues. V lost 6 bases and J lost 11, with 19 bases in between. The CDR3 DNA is TGCAGTGCCCTTCACAGGGATTTGAGCGCTTTCTTT. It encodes CSALHRDLSAFF.

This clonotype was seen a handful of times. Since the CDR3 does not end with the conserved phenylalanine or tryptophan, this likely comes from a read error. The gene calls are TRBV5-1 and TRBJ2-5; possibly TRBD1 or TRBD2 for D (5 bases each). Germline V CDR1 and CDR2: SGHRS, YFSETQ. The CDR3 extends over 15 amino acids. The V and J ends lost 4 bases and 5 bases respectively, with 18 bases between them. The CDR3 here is CASSTGALGQETQYI. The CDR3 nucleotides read TGCGCCAGCAGCACCGGGGCCTTGGGGCAGGAGACCCAGTACATC.

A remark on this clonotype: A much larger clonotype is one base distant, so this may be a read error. The DNA for the CDR3 is TGTGTCAGCCAGGGGGACCAAAACGAGCAGTACTTC. Its protein product is CVSQGDQNEQYF. The chain links TRBV28 to TRBJ2-7, with 7 nucleotides matching TRBD1. Germline V lookup: CDR1 MDHEN, CDR2 SYDVKM. This CDR3 has 12 residues.

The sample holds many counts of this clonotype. The CDR3 loop reads CSASPAGGSQPQHF. The CDR3 nucleotides are TGCAGTGCTAGTCCGGCAGGGGGTAGTCAGCCCCAGCATTTT. The chain couples TRBV20-1 to TRBJ1-5; the match to TRBD1 covers 7 bases. CDR1 and CDR2 (germline): DFQATT, SNEGSKA (reference sequence). This CDR3 spans 14 amino acids. J lost 6 bases, V lost 3 bases, and 8 bases had no gene match.

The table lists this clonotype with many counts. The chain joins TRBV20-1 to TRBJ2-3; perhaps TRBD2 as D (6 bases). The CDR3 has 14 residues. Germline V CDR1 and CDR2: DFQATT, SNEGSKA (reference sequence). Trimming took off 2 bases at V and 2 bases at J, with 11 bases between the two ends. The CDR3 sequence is CSARSRRVTDTQYF. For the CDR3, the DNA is TGCAGTGCTAGATCTAGGAGGGTCACAGATACGCAGTATTTT.

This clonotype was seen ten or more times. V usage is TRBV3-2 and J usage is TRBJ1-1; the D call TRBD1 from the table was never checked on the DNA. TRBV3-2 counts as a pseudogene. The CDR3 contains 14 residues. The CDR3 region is CASSQGQKNTEAFF. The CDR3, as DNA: TGTGCCAGCAGCCAGGGACAGAAGAACACTGAAGCTTTCTTT.

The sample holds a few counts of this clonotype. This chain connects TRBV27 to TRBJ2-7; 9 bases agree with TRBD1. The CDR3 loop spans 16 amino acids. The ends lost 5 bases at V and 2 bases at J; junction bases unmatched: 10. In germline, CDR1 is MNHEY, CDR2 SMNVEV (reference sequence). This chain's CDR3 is CASSPTGGSYPYEQYF. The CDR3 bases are TGTGCCAGCAGTCCTACAGGGGGCTCTTATCCCTACGAGCAGTACTTC.

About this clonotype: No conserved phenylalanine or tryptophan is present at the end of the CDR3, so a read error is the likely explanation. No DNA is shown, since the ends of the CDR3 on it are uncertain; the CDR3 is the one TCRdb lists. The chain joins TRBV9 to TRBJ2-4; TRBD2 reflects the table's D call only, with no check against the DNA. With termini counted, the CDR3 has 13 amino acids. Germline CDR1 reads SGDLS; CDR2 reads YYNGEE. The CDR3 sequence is CASSLSGQNIQYY.

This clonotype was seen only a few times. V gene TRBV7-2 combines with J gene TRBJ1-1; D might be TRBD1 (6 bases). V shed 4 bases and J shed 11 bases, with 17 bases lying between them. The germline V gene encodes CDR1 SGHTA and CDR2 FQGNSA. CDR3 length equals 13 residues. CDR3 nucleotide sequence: TGTGCCAGCAGCTCCTATTTACAGGGCGGCGCTTTCTTT. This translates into CASSSYLQGGAFF.

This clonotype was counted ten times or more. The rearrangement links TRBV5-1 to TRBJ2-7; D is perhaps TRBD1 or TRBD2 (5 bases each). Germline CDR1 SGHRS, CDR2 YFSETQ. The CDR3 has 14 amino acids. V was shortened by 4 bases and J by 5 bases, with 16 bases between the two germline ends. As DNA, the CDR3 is TGCGCCAGCAGCCTAGGACATGAGGGCGACGAGCAGTACGTC. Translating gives CASSLGHEGDEQYV.

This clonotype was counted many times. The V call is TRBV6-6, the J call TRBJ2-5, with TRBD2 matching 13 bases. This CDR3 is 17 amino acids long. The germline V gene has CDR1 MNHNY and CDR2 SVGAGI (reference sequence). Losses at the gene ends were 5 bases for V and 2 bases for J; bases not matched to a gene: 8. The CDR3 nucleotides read TGTGCCAGCAGTAGTTCCGGGACTAGCGGGGTACAAGAGACCCAGTACTTC. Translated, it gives CASSSSGTSGVQETQYF.

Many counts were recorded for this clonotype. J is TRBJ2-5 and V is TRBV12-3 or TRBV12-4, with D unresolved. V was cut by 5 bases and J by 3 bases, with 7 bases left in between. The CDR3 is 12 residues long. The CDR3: CASSQAKETQYF. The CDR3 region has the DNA TGTGCCAGCAGTCAAGCGAAAGAGACCCAGTACTTC.

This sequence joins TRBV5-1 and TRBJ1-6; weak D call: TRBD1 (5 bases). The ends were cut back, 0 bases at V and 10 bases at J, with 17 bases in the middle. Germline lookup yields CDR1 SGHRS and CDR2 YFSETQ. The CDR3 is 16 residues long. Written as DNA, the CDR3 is TGCGCCAGCAGCTTGGAAAAGGGAAAGGGGACCTCACCCCTCCACTTT. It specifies CASSLEKGKGTSPLHF.

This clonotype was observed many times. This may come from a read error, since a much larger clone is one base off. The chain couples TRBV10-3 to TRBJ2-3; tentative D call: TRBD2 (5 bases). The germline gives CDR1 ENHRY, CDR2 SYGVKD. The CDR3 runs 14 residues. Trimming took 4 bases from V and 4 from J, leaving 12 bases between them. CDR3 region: CAISALKLADTQYF. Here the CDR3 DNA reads TGTGCCATCAGTGCCCTCAAACTAGCAGATACGCAGTATTTT.

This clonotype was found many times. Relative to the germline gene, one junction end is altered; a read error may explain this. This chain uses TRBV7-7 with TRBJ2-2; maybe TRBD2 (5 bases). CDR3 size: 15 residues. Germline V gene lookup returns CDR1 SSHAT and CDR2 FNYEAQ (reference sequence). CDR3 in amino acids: CASSLVGSGNGELFF. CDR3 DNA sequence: TGTGCTAGCAGCTTAGTTGGGTCCGGGAACGGGGAGCTGTTTTTT.

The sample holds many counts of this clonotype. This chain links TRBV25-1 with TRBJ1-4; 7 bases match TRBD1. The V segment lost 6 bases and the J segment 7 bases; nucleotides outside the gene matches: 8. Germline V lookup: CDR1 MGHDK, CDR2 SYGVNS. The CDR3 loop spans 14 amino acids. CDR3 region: CASSPQGMSEKLFF. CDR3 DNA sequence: TGTGCCAGCAGCCCACAGGGGATGAGTGAAAAACTGTTTTTT. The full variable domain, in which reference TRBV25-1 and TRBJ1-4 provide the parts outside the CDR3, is EADIYQTPRYLVIGTGKKITLECSQTMGHDKMYWYQQDPGMELHLIHYSYGVNSTEKGDLSSESTVSRIRTEHFPLTLESARPSHTSQYLCASSPQGMSEKLFFGSGTQLSVL.

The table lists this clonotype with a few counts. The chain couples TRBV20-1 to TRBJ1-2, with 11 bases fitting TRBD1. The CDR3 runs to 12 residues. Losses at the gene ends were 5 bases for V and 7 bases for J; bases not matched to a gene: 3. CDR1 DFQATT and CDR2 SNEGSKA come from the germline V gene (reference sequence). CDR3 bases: TGCAGTGCTTTGGACAGGGGGCTTGGCTACACCTTC. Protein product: CSALDRGLGYTF.

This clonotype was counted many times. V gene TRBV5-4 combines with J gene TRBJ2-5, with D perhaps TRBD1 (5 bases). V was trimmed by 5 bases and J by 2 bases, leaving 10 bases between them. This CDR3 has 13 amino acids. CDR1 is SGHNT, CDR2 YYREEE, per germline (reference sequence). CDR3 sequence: CASREDRQETQYF. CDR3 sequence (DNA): TGTGCCAGCAGAGAAGACAGACAAGAGACCCAGTACTTC.

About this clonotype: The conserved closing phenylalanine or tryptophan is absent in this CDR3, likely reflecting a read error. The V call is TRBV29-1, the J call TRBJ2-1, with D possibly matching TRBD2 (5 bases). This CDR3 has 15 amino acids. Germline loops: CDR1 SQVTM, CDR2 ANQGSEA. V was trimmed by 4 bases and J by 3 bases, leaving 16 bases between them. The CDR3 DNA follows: TGCAGCGTTGGTGGGGTGGGAGAATTCTACAATGAGCAGTTCAAC. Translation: CSVGGVGEFYNEQFN.

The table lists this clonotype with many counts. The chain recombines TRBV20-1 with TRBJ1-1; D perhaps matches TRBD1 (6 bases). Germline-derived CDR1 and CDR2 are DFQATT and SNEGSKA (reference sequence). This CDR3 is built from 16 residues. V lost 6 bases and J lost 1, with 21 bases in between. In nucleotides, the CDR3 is TGCAGTGCGAAAGAGGGCGGGGGCGCCCCGAACACTGAAGCTTTCTTT. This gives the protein CSAKEGGGAPNTEAFF.

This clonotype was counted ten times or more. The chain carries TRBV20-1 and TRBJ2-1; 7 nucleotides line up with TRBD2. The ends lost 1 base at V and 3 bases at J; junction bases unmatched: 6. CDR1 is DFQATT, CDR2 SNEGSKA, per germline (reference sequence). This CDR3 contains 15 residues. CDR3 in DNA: TGCAGTGCTAGAGGTCTGAGCGGGGTCTACAATGAGCAGTTCTTC. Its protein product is CSARGLSGVYNEQFF.